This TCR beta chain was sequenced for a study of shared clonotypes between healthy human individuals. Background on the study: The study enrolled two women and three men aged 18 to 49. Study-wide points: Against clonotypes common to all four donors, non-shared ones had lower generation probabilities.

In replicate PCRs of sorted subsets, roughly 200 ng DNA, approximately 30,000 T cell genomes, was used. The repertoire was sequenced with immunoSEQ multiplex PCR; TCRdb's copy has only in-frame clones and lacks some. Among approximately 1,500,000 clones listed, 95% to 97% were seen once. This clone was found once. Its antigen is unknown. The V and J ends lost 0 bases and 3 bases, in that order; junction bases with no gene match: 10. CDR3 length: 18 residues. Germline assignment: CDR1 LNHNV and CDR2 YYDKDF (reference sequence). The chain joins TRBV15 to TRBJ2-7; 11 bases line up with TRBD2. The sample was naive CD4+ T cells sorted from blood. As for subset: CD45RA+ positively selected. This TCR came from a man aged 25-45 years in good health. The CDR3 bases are TGTGCCACCAGCAGAGAGGTACTAGCGGGAGTTGTTCACTACGAGCAGTACTTC. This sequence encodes CATSREVLAGVVHYEQYF.